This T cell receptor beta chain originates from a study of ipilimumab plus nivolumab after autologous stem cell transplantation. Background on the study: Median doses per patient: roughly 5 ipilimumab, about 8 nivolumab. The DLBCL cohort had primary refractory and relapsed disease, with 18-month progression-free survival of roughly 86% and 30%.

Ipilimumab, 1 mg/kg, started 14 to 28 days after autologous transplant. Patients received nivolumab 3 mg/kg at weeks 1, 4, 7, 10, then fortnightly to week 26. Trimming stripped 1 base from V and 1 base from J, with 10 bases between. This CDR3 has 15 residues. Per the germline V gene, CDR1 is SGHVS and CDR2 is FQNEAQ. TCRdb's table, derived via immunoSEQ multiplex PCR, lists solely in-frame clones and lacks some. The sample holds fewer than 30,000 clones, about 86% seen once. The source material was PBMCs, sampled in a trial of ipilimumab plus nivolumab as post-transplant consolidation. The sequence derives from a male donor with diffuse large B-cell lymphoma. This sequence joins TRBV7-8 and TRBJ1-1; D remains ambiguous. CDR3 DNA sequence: TGTGCCAGCAGCTTAGGGCTCCGGAGGAACACTGAAGCTTTCTTT. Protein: CASSLGLRRNTEAFF.